These T cell receptor beta chains were read from a single sample in a study of shared clonotypes between healthy human individuals. Sequencing was performed with immunoSEQ multiplex PCR; in TCRdb, only in-frame clones are kept and a portion is missing. This table has 2 million to 2.5 million clones, around 93% appearing once. Sequenced sample: naive CD4+ T cells from PBMCs. Receptors were obtained from a man between 18 and 35 years old in good health. Some clones in this sample may be carry-over from other donors' samples. CDR3s include the opening cysteine and the closing phenylalanine or tryptophan. Fields, in order: J gene, V gene, clone size, D gene, CDR3 protein, CDR3 DNA. The D gene is left open where the match is weak. Only some rows state a clone size, as once, few, many or a class for expanded clones.

J: TRBJ1-1
V: TRBV7-3
size: few
D: -
CDR3: CASSWTGTTEAFF
DNA: TGTGCCAGCAGTTGGACTGGGACGACTGAAGCTTTCTTT

J: TRBJ2-5
V: TRBV2
size: -
D: TRBD2
CDR3: CASTGNSGEQETQYF
DNA: TGTGCCAGCACCGGCAATAGCGGGGAACAAGAGACCCAGTACTTC

J: TRBJ2-5
V: TRBV18
size: -
D: TRBD2
CDR3: CASSLLADQETQYF
DNA: TGTGCCAGCTCTCTACTAGCGGACCAAGAGACCCAGTACTTC

J: TRBJ2-4
V: TRBV5-1
size: -
D: -
CDR3: CASSSSTGSKNIQYF
DNA: TGCGCCAGCAGCTCTTCCACTGGGTCCAAAAACATTCAGTACTTC

J: TRBJ1-2
V: TRBV5-1
size: -
D: TRBD1
CDR3: CASSFRDRGPSGYTF
DNA: TGCGCCAGCAGCTTCCGGGACAGGGGACCCTCTGGCTACACCTTC

J: TRBJ1-2
V: TRBV7-2
size: -
D: -
CDR3: CASSSQGLGVDGYTF
DNA: TGTGCCAGCAGCTCCCAGGGACTGGGAGTCGATGGCTACACCTTC

J: TRBJ1-2
V: TRBV28
size: -
D: TRBD1
CDR3: CASNTRWVAGGSYGYTF
DNA: TGTGCCAGCAACACTCGATGGGTGGCAGGGGGATCCTATGGCTACACCTTC

J: TRBJ2-3
V: TRBV7-8
size: -
D: TRBD2
CDR3: CASSYRTSGSTDTQYF
DNA: TGTGCCAGCAGCTACAGGACTAGCGGGAGCACAGATACGCAGTATTTT

J: TRBJ2-7
V: TRBV7-2
size: -
D: -
CDR3: CASSLLVGASYEQYF
DNA: TGTGCCAGCAGCTTATTGGTGGGAGCGAGCTACGAGCAGTACTTC

J: TRBJ2-7
V: TRBV18
size: once
D: TRBD2
CDR3: CASSLSGRAKYEQYF
DNA: TGTGCCAGCTCCCTTAGCGGGAGGGCCAAATACGAGCAGTACTTC

J: TRBJ2-1
V: TRBV12-1
size: -
D: -
CDR3: CASSHQPGGLAVESSYNEQFF
DNA: TGTGCCAGCAGCCACCAGCCCGGGGGACTAGCGGTAGAAAGCTCCTACAATGAGCAGTTCTTC

J: TRBJ1-2
V: TRBV7-8
size: -
D: TRBD1
CDR3: CASSPDRAYGYTF
DNA: TGTGCCAGCAGTCCCGACAGGGCCTATGGCTACACCTTC

J: TRBJ1-2
V: TRBV19
size: -
D: -
CDR3: CASQSWDLRGYTF
DNA: TGTGCCAGCCAATCCTGGGACCTTCGTGGCTACACCTTC

J: TRBJ2-3
V: TRBV15
size: once
D: -
CDR3: CATKVTDTQYF
DNA: TGTGCCACCAAAGTCACAGATACGCAGTATTTT

J: TRBJ1-1
V: TRBV19
size: -
D: -
CDR3: CASSIARGEANTEAFF
DNA: TGTGCCAGTAGTATAGCCCGCGGGGAGGCGAACACTGAAGCTTTCTTT

J: TRBJ2-5
V: TRBV29-1
size: -
D: TRBD2
CDR3: CSVVKTSGIQETQYF
DNA: TGCAGCGTCGTCAAGACTAGCGGGATCCAAGAGACCCAGTACTTC

J: TRBJ2-4
V: TRBV5-1
size: once
D: TRBD1
CDR3: CASSLVGQGAKNIQYF
DNA: TGCGCCAGCAGCTTGGTGGGACAGGGGGCCAAAAACATTCAGTACTTC

J: TRBJ2-3
V: TRBV9
size: -
D: -
CDR3: CASSVAAGIAQYF
DNA: TGTGCCAGCAGCGTAGCGGCAGGGATTGCGCAGTATTTT

J: TRBJ1-2
V: TRBV18
size: -
D: TRBD1
CDR3: CASSNAEGADYGYTF
DNA: TGTGCCAGCTCAAACGCGGAGGGGGCGGACTATGGCTACACCTTC

J: TRBJ1-1
V: TRBV5-1
size: -
D: -
CDR3: CASSLGTNTEAFF
DNA: TGCGCCAGCAGCTTGGGCACTAACACTGAAGCTTTCTTT

J: TRBJ1-4
V: TRBV9
size: -
D: -
CDR3: CASSVQGRPTTNEKLFF
DNA: TGTGCCAGCAGCGTTCAGGGTCGTCCCACAACTAATGAAAAACTGTTTTTT

J: TRBJ1-1
V: TRBV6-6
size: -
D: -
CDR3: CASSSLSVGANTEAFF
DNA: TGTGCCAGCAGTTCCCTAAGTGTAGGGGCGAACACTGAAGCTTTCTTT